This T cell receptor (beta chain) was observed in a study of OX40 agonist ivuxolimab in advanced cancers. The data were produced by immunoSEQ multiplex PCR, yet TCRdb's version contains in-frame clones alone and is incomplete. In the table there are about 84,000 clones, about 92% of which are singletons. This clonotype was sampled from an adult with an advanced solid tumor such as melanoma, head and neck, liver or kidney cancer. The input for sequencing was CD4+ or CD8+ T cells sorted from blood, taken in a trial of the OX40 agonist ivuxolimab.

CDR3 DNA sequence: TGTGCCAGCAGCTTAAGGCTCCTCTCTGGAAACACCATATATTTT. Its translation is CASSLRLLSGNTIYF. V gene TRBV11-2 combines with J gene TRBJ1-3, with D hard to call. V was clipped by 2 bases and J by 0 bases, with 8 bases between them. The length of the CDR3 is 15 residues. CDR1 and CDR2 from the germline V gene are SGHAT and FQNNGV.